These T cell receptor beta chains were read from a single sample in a study of T cell responses to AZD1222 COVID-19 vaccine. Method: immunoSEQ multiplex PCR; TCRdb's copy keeps in-frame clones and lacks some. The table has roughly 70,000 clones, 85% seen once. The sequencing used peripheral blood, collected on day 0 of AZD1222 vaccination. These receptors were obtained from an adult in good health. CDR3s leave out the opening cysteine and the closing phenylalanine or tryptophan. Rows may omit the clone size; those that give it use once, few, many or a size class.

CDR3 protein	V gene	J gene	clone size
ASSDQRGGTDTQY	TRBV2	TRBJ2-3	-
ASRMRADTEAF	TRBV5-1	TRBJ1-1	-
ASSRDYYEQY	TRBV2	TRBJ2-7	-
ASSNRQGSIYEQY	TRBV19	TRBJ2-7	-
ASSQGGGSEKLF	TRBV4-1	TRBJ1-4	-
SVEGRGGGSTEAF	TRBV29-1	TRBJ1-1	-
SCNDYGYT	TRBV20-1	TRBJ1-2	-
AISELPKTYEQY	TRBV10-3	TRBJ2-7	few
AWSVATGTDTQY	TRBV30	TRBJ2-3	-
ASSIRSRGQGLF	TRBV6-5	TRBJ1-4	-
ASSLTYRINSYNSPLH	TRBV5-8	TRBJ1-6	-
AISGGQGNYGYT	TRBV10-3	TRBJ1-2	once
ASSLLAGQYNEQF	TRBV27	TRBJ2-1	-
ASSSGIEQPQH	TRBV2	TRBJ1-5	-
ASSYSGSSGYT	TRBV6-5	TRBJ1-2	-
ASSERGKNIQY	TRBV5-4	TRBJ2-4	-
ASSARQSTEAF	TRBV19	TRBJ1-1	-
ASINAGAPNTEAF	TRBV28	TRBJ1-1	once
ASGLIKGPGQF	TRBV12-5	TRBJ2-1	-
ASRLAGGSYEQY	TRBV2	TRBJ2-7	-
ATSRGDRYGEWQY	TRBV15	TRBJ2-7	-
ASSLGNTPTGFTEAF	TRBV7-9	TRBJ1-1	-